This record concerns one T cell receptor (beta chain) sequence. Its antigen is still unknown. This entry belongs to a study of cytomegalovirus exposure and HLA in healthy donors. Findings of the study overall: Reports described diagnosis of cytomegalovirus status by the classifier as highly specific and sensitive. The investigators catalogued some 160 TCR beta chains as cytomegalovirus-associated. In a later analysis, TCR beta V- and J-gene trimming was associated with a missense DCLRE1C variant. Analysis performed later found roughly 17,000 TCR beta sequences associated with HLA alleles at 0.05 false discovery rate.

This PCR relied on a set of 60 Vbeta primers and 13 Jbeta primers. Generated by immunoSEQ multiplex PCR, the TCRdb table keeps only in-frame clones and is missing some. The sample lists 95,000 to 150,000 clones, 55% to 75% occurring once. CDR1 SGHTA and CDR2 FQGNSA come from the germline V gene. CDR3 size: 11 residues. V lost 5 bases, J lost 5 bases, and 6 bases lay in between. V is TRBV7-2 and J is TRBJ2-5; D not certain. The receptor's source is a woman in her forties in good health and CMV-seropositive. Sequencing used PBMCs. Written as DNA, the CDR3 is TGTGCCAGCAGCGCCGCGGAGACCCAGTACTTC. It is translated as CASSAAETQYF.